This TCR beta chain was observed in a study of blood T cell repertoires in COVID-19. The data were produced by immunoSEQ multiplex PCR, yet TCRdb's version contains in-frame clones alone and is incomplete. The sample has about 250,000 clones; approximately 90% are singletons. This CDR3 is built from 14 residues. CDR1 and CDR2 (germline): SGHVS, FNYEAQ. V lost 0 bases to trimming and J lost 9 bases; unmatched junction nucleotides: 5. Across about two dozen US areas, participants ranged in age from about 18 to 89 years. Participants had their cohort set by participant-reported clinical history. The TCR was taken from a woman in her twenties or thirties with acute COVID-19. The rearrangement joins TRBV7-6 to TRBJ2-1; 7 bases align to TRBD2. The sequencing sample was made of PBMCs or T cells enriched from blood (not recorded which). The CDR3 DNA follows: TGTGCCAGCAGCTTAGCGGGGGGGATTGGTGAGCAGTTCTTC. The encoded protein is CASSLAGGIGEQFF.